There are a few counts of the clone carrying this T cell receptor beta chain. The data derive from a study of beta chain features in type 1 diabetes. Every isolated RNA sample was fully reverse transcribed, so sequencing captured expressed TCRB transcripts. The data were produced by immunoSEQ multiplex PCR, yet TCRdb's version contains in-frame clones alone and is incomplete. The sample holds about 360,000 clones, roughly 12% seen once. A heparinised blood draw that averaged around 100 mL was obtained once from each donor. The sequence derives from a man aged 18-30 years in good health. Sequenced: naive CD4+ T cells from blood.

CDR3 region: CSVESGEASYNEQFF. The CDR3 bases are TGCAGCGTTGAGAGTGGAGAGGCCTCCTACAATGAGCAGTTCTTC. This chain connects TRBV29-1 to TRBJ2-1, with D unresolved. Germline V lookup: CDR1 SQVTM, CDR2 ANQGSEA. Trimming cost V 3 bases and J 0 bases, with 12 bases left between them. This CDR3 is built from 15 residues.